The clone carrying this TCR beta chain was found a few times. Its matching antigen is unknown. This sample is part of a study of glioma-infiltrating T cells. Study results and caveats: Above-expected tissue-blood divergence occurred in all gliomas, most in low-grade ones. Tissue and blood shared very few CDR3 sequences.

CDR1 SGHAT and CDR2 FQNNGV come from the germline V gene. This CDR3 comprises 15 residues. Trimming pared 0 bases from V and 1 base from J, leaving 9 bases between. Amplification of TCR alpha and beta CDR3 regions from RNA used iRepertoire nested multiplex PCR. Tissue mRNA or PBMC total RNA, roughly 100-400 ng, went into one-step reverse transcription and amplification. TCRdb re-analysed the multiplex PCR reads in MiXCR, keeping a single row per CDR3 protein. The data contain about 99,000 distinct CDR3 sequences, around 28% of them seen just once; the ten biggest clones take up approximately 43%. This chain uses TRBV11-2 with TRBJ1-1; D gene unclear. The source of this sequence is a human donor with low-grade glioma or glioblastoma, undergoing nonglioma brain surgery, or in good health (not recorded which). Sequenced sample: glioma tissue, nonneoplastic brain tissue, or PBMCs (not recorded which). The CDR3 is CASSLDRRGNTEAFF. CDR3 sequence (DNA): TGTGCCAGCAGCTTAGATCGTCGGGGGAACACTGAAGCTTTCTTT.